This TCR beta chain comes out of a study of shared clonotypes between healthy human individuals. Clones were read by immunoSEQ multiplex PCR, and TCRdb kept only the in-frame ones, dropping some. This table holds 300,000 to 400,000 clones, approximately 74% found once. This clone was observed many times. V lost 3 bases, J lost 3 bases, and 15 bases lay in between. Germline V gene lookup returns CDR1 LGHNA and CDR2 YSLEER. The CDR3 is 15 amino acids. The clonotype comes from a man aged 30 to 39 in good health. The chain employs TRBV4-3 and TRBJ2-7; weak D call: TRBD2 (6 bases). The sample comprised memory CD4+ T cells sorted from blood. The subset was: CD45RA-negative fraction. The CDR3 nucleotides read TGCGCCAGCAGCCAGACCAGGAGGGGAAACTACGAGCAGTACTTC. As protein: CASSQTRRGNYEQYF.